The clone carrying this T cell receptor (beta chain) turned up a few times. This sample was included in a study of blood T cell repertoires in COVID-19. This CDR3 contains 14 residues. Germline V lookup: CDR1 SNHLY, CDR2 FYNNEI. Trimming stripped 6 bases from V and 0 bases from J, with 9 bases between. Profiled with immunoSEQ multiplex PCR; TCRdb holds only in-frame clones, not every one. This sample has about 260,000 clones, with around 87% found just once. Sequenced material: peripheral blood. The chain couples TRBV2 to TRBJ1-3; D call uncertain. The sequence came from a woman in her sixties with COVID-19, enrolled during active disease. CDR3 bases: TGTGCCAGCAGGCCCCTAGTCTCTGGAAACACCATATATTTT. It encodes CASRPLVSGNTIYF.